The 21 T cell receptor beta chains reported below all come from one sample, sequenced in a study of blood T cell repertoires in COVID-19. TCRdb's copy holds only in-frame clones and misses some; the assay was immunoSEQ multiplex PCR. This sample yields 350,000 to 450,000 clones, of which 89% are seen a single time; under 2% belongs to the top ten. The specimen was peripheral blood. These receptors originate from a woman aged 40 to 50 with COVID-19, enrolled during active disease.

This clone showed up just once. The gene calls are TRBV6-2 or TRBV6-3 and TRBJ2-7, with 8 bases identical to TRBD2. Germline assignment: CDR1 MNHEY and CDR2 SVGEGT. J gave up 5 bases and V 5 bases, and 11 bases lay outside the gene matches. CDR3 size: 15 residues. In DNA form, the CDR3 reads TGTGCCAGCAGTAGGGATCCGGGACTAGTAGACGAGCAGTACTTC. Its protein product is CASSRDPGLVDEQYF.

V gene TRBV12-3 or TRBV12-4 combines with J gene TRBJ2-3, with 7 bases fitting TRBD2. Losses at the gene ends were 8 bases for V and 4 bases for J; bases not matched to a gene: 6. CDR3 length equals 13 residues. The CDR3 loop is CASARTRADTQYF. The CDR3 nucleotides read TGTGCCAGCGCACGGACTAGGGCAGATACGCAGTATTTT.

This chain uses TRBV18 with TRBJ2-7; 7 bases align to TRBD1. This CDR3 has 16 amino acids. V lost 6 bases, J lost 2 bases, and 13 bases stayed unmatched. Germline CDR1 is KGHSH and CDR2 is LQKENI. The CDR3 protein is CASSPRGQSVPYEQYF. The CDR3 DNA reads TGTGCCAGCTCCCCCAGGGGACAGTCGGTTCCCTACGAGCAGTACTTC.

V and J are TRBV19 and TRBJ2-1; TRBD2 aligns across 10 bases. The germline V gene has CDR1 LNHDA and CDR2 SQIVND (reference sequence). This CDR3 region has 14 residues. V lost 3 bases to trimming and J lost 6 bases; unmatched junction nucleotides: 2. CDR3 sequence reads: CASSIRLAGNEQFF. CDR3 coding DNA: TGTGCCAGTAGTATCAGACTAGCGGGCAATGAGCAGTTCTTC. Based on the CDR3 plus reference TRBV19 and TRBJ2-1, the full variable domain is DGGITQSPKYLFRKEGQNVTLSCEQNLNHDAMYWYRQDPGQGLRLIYYSQIVNDFQKGDIAEGYSVSREKKESFPLTVTSAQKNPTAFYLCASSIRLAGNEQFFGPGTRLTVL.

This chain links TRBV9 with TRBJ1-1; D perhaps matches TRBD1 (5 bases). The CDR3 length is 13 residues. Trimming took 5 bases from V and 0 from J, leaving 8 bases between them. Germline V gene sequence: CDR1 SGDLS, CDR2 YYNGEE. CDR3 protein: CASSQGLNTEAFF. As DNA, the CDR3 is TGTGCCAGCAGTCAGGGATTGAACACTGAAGCTTTCTTT.

The DNA for the CDR3 is TGTGCCTCGGCCTCAGGGGGCGCAGGTGAAAAACTGTTTTTT. Protein: CASASGGAGEKLFF. The V call is TRBV27, the J call TRBJ1-4; 8 positions match TRBD1. This CDR3 spans 14 amino acids. Germline CDR1 is MNHEY and CDR2 is SMNVEV (reference sequence). Germline trimming cut 11 bases from V and 7 bases from J; bases unmatched to any gene: 12.

CDR3 residues: CASSVSVTGELFF. The CDR3 DNA follows: TGCGCCAGCAGCGTGAGTGTGACCGGGGAGCTGTTTTTT. The chain uses TRBV5-1 and TRBJ2-2; no clear D gene. Trimming pared 4 bases from V and 5 bases from J, leaving 9 bases between. Germline-derived CDR1 and CDR2 are SGHRS and YFSETQ. The CDR3 consists of 13 residues. The variable domain in full, completed from reference TRBV5-1 and TRBJ2-2, reads KAGVTQTPRYLIKTRGQQVTLSCSPISGHRSVSWYQQTPGQGLQFLFEYFSETQRNKGNFPGRFSGRQFSNSRSEMNVSTLELGDSALYLCASSVSVTGELFFGEGSRLTVL.

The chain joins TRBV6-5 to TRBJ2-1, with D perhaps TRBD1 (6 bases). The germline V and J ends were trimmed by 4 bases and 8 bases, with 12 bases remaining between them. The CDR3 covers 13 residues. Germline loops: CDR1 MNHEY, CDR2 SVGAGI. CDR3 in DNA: TGTGCCAGCAGTTCACAGGGAAGGGATGAGCAGTTCTTC. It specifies CASSSQGRDEQFF.

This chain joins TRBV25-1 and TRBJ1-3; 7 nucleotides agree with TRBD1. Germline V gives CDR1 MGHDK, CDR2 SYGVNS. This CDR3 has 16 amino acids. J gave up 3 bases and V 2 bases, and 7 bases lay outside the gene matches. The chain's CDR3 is CASSETGEGLGNTIYF. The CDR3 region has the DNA TGTGCCAGCAGTGAAACAGGGGAAGGACTTGGAAACACCATATATTTT.

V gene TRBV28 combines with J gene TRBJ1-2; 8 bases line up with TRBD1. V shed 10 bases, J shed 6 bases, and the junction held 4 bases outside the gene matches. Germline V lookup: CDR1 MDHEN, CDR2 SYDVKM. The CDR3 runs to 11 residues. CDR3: CAIAGGHGYTF. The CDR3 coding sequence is TGTGCCATCGCAGGGGGCCATGGCTACACCTTC.

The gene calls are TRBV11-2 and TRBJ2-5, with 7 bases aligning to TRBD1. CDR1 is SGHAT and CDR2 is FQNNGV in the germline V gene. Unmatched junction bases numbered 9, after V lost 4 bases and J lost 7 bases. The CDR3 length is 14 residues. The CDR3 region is CASSSSPGQPTQYF. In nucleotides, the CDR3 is TGTGCCAGCAGCTCCTCTCCGGGACAGCCGACCCAGTACTTC.

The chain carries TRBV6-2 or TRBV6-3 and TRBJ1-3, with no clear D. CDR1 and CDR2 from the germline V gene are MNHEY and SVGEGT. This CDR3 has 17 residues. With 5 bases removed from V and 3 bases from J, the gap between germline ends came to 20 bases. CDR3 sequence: CASSNFFDLEDGNTIYF. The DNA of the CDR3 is TGTGCCAGCAGTAACTTCTTTGACTTGGAGGATGGAAACACCATATATTTT.

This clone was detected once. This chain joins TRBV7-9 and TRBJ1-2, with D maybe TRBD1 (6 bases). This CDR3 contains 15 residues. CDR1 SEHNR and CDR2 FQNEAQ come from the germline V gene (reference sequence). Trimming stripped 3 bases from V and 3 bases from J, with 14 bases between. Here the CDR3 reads CASSLNRARDYGYTF. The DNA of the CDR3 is TGTGCCAGCAGCTTGAACAGGGCCAGGGACTATGGCTACACCTTC.

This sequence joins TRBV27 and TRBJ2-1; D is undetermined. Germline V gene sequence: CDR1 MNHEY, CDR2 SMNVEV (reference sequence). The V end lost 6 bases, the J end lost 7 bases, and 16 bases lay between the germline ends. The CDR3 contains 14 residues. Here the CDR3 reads CASSPIYPPNEQFF. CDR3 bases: TGTGCCAGCAGCCCCATCTACCCGCCGAATGAGCAGTTCTTC.

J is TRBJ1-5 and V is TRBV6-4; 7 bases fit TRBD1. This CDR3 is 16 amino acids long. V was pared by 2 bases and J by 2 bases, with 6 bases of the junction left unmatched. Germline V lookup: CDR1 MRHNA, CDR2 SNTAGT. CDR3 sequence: CASSDEDRICNQPQHF. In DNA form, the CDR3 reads TGTGCCAGCAGTGACGAGGACAGGATTTGCAATCAGCCCCAGCATTTT.

In DNA, the CDR3 is TGTGCCAGCAGCTTAAACAGGGTTACTAACTATGGCTACACCTTC. This sequence encodes CASSLNRVTNYGYTF. The J gene is TRBJ1-2, the V gene TRBV5-4, with a possible D match to TRBD1 (6 bases). The germline V gene has CDR1 SGHNT and CDR2 YYREEE (reference sequence). The CDR3 spans 15 residues. V dropped 2 bases and J dropped 0 bases, with 11 bases sitting between them.

The CDR3 loop is CASSSIRQSNQPQHF. CDR3 sequence (DNA): TGTGCCAGCAGTTCTATTCGACAGAGCAATCAGCCCCAGCATTTT. The rearrangement uses TRBV28 and TRBJ1-5; possible D gene TRBD1, 5 bases. Germline V lookup: CDR1 MDHEN, CDR2 SYDVKM. V lost 4 bases to trimming and J lost 1 base, with 11 bases between them. The CDR3 sequence is 15 residues long.

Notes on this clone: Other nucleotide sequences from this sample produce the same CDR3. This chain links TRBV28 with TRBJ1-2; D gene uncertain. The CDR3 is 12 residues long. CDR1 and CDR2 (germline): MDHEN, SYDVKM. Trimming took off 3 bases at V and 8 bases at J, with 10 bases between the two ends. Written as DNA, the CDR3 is TGTGCCAGCAGTTTGAGAGGAGGAGGCTACACCTTC. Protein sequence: CASSLRGGGYTF.

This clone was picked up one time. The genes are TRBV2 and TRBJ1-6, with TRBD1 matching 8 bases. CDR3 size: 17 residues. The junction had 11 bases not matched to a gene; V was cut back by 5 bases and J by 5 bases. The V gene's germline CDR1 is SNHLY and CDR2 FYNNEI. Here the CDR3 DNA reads TGTGCCAGCAGTCCTCAGGGGGCAGGCTTAAATAATTCACCCCTCCACTTT. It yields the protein CASSPQGAGLNNSPLHF.

The CDR3 loop is CASSFGERETQYF. The CDR3 bases are TGCGCCAGCAGCTTCGGGGAACGAGAGACCCAGTACTTC. The V call is TRBV5-1, the J call TRBJ2-5; perhaps TRBD2 as D (5 bases). The V end was cut by 2 bases, the J end by 4 bases, with 9 bases between. The CDR3 totals 13 residues. Germline V gives CDR1 SGHRS, CDR2 YFSETQ.

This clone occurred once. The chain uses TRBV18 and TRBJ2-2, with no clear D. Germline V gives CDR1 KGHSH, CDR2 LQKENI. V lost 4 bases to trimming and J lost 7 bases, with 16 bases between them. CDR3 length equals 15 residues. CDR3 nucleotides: TGTGCCAGCTCACTGACAAGGTCAACCGACGGGGAGCTGTTTTTT. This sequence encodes CASSLTRSTDGELFF.